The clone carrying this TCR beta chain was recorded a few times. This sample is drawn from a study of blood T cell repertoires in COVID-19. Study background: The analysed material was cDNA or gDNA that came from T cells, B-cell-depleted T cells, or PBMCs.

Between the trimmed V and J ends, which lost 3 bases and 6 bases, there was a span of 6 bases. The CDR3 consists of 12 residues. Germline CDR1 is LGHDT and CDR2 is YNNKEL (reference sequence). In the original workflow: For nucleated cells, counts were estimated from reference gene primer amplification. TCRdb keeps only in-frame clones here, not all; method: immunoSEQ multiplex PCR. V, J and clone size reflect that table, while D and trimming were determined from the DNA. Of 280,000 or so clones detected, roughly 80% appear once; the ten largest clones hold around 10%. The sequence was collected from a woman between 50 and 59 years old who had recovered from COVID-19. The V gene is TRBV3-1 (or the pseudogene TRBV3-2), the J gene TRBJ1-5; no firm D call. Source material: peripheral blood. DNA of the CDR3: TGTGCCAGCAGCCATAACACTCAGCCCCAGCATTTT. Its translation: CASSHNTQPQHF.